This T cell receptor (beta chain) was sequenced in a study of T cells after somatic rescue of genetic block. This CDR3 is 13 amino acids long. Germline values: CDR1 SNHLY, CDR2 FYNNEI. The ends lost 8 bases at V and 3 bases at J; junction bases unmatched: 7. Method: immunoSEQ multiplex PCR; TCRdb's copy keeps in-frame clones and lacks some. The sample has roughly 71,000 clones, roughly 93% seen once; the top ten hold around 2.8%. This chain joins TRBV2 and TRBJ2-7; 7 bases align to TRBD1. Source material: peripheral blood mononuclear cells (PBMCs). The source of this sequence is a man aged 30-40 years. The chain's CDR3 is CASGRDSYYEQYF. In DNA, the CDR3 is TGTGCCAGCGGCCGGGACAGTTACTACGAGCAGTACTTC.